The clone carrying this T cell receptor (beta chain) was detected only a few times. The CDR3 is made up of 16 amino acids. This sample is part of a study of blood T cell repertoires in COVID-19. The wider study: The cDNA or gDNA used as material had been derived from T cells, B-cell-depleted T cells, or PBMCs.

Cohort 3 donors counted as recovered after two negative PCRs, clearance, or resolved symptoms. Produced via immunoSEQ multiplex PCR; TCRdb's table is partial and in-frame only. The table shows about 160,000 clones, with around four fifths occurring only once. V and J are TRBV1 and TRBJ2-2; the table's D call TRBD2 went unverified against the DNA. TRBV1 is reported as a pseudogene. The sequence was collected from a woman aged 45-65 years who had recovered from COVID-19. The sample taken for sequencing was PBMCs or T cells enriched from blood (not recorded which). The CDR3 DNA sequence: TGCACCAGCAGCCAACGACTAACCCCCGACACCGGGGAGCTGTTTTTT. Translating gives CTSSQRLTPDTGELFF.